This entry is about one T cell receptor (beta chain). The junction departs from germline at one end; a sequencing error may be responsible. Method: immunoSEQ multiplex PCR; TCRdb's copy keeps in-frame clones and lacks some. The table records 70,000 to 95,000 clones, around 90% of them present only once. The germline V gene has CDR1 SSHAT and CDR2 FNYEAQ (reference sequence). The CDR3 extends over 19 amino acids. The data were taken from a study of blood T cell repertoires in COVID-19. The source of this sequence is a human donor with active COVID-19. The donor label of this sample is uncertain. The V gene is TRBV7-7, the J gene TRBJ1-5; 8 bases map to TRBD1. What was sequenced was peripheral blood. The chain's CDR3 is CASSLRTGTPSKFNQPQHF. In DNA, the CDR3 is TGTGCTAGCAGCTTAAGGACAGGGACACCCTCTAAATTTAATCAGCCCCAGCATTTT. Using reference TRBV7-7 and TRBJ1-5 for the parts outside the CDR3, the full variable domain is GAGVSQSPRYKVTKRGQDVTLRCDPISSHATLYWYQQALGQGPEFLTYFNYEAQPDKSGLPSDRFSAERPEGSISTLTIQRTEQRDSAMYRCASSLRTGTPSKFNQPQHFGDGTRLSIL.